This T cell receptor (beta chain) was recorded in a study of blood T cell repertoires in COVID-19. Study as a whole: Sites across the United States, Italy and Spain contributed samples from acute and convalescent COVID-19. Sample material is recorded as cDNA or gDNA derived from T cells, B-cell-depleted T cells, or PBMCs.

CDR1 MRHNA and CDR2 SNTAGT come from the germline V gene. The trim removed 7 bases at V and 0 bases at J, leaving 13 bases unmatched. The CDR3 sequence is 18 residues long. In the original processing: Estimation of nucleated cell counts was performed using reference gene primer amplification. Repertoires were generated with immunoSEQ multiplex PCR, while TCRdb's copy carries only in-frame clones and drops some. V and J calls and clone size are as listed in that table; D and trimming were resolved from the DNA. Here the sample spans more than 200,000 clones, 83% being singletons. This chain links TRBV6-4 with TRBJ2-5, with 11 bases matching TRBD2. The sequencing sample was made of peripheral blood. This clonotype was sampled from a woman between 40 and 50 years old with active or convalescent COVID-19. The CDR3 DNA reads TGTGCCAGCACCCAACTAGCGGGGGCCGTGGGGTACCAAGAGACCCAGTACTTC. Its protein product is CASTQLAGAVGYQETQYF.